This T cell receptor beta chain was recovered during a study of a mutant IDH1 vaccine in newly diagnosed glioma. Study summary: Administration of eight vaccinations to patients took place in weeks 1, 3, 5, 7, 11, 15, 19, 23. Sex distribution of treated patients was about 60% male and approximately 38% female; mean age was 40.4 years.

Time point given: week 5, during vaccination. The content of each vaccine dose was 300 ug of mutant IDH1 20-mer peptide, and topical imiquimod accompanied it. Assay: immunoSEQ multiplex PCR; the TCRdb copy retains only in-frame clones and omits some. The sample lists approximately 27,000 clones, roughly 90% occurring once. Concerning this clone: Its antigen is as yet unknown.

This clonotype was sampled from a man between 18 and 29 years old with glioma. The sequencing used PBMCs, collected from a glioma patient whose treatment included an IDH1 peptide vaccine.

The DNA of the CDR3 is TGTGCCTGGAGGCCCGGGACGTTCATGAACACTGAAGCTTTCTTT. It specifies CAWRPGTFMNTEAFF. J is TRBJ1-1 and V is TRBV30; D might be TRBD1 (5 bases). Trimming pared 3 bases from V and 0 bases from J, leaving 14 bases between. The germline V gene has CDR1 GTSNPN and CDR2 SVGIG (reference sequence). There are 15 residues in the CDR3.